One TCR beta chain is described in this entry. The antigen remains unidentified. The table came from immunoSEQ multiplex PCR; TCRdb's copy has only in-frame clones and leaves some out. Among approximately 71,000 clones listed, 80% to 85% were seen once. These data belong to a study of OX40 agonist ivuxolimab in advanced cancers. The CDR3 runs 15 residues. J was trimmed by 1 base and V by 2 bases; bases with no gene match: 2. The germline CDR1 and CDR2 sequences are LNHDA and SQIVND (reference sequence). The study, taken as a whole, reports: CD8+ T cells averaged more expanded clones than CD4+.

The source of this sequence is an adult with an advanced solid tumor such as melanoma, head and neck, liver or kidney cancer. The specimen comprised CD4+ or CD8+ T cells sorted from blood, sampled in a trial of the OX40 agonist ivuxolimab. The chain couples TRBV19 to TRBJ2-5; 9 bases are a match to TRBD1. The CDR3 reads CASSIWGQGQETQYF. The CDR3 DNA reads TGTGCCAGTAGTATATGGGGACAGGGCCAAGAGACCCAGTACTTC.